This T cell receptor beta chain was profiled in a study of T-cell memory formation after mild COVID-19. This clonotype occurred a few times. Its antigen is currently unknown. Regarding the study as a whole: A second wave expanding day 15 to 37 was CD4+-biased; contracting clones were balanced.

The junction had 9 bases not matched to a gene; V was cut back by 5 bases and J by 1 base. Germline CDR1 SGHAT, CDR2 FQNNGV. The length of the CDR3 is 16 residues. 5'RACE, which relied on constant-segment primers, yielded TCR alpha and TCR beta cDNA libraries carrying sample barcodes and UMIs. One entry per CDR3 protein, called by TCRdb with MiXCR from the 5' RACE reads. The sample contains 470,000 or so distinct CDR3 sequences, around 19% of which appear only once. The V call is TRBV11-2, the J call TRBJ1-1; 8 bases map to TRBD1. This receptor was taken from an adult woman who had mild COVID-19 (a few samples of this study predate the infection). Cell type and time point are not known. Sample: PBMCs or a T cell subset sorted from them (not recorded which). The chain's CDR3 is CASSRYFGTGNTEAFF. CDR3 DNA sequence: TGTGCCAGCAGCCGATATTTCGGGACAGGGAACACTGAAGCTTTCTTT. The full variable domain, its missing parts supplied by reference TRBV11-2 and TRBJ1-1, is EAGVAQSPRYKIIEKRQSVAFWCNPISGHATLYWYQQILGQGPKLLIQFQNNGVVDDSQLPKDRFSAERLKGVDSTLKIQPAKLEDSAVYLCASSRYFGTGNTEAFFGQGTRLTVV.